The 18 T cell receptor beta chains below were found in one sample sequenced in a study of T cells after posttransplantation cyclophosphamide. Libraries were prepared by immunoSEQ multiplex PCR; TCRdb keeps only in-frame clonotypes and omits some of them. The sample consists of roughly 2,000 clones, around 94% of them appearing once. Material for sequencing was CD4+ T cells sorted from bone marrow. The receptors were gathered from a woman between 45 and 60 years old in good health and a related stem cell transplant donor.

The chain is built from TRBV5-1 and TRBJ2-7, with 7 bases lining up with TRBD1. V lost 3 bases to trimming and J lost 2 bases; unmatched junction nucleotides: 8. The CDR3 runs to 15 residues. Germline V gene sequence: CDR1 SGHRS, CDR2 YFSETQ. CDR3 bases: TGCGCCAGCAGCTCAGGAGACGGGACAGCCTACGAGCAGTACTTC. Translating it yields CASSSGDGTAYEQYF.

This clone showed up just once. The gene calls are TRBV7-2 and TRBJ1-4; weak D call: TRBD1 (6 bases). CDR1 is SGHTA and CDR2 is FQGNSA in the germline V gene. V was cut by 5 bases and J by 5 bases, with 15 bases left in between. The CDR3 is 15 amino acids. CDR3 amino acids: CASSPSTGLNEKLFF. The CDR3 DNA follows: TGTGCCAGCAGCCCGTCGACAGGCTTGAATGAAAAACTGTTTTTT.

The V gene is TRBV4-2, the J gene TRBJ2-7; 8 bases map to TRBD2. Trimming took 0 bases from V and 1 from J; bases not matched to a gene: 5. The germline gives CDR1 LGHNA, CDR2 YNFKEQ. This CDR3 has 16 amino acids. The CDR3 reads CASSQDSGEDSYEQYF. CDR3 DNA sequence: TGTGCCAGCAGCCAAGATAGCGGGGAGGATTCCTACGAGCAGTACTTC.

DNA of the CDR3: TGTGCCAGCAGTGCCGGGACAAACAGCAATCAGCCCCAGCATTTT. Its translation is CASSAGTNSNQPQHF. This rearrangement joins TRBV6-1 to TRBJ1-5, with D tentatively TRBD1 (6 bases). V dropped 4 bases and J dropped 1 base, with 11 bases sitting between them. Germline CDR1 reads MNHNS; CDR2 reads SASEGT. The CDR3 extends over 15 amino acids.

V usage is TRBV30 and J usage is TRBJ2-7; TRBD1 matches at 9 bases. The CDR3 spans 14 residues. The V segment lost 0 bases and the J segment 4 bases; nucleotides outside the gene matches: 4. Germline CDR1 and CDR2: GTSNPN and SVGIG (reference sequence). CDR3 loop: CAWSVWDREYEQYF. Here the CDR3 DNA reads TGTGCCTGGAGTGTTTGGGACAGGGAATACGAGCAGTACTTC.

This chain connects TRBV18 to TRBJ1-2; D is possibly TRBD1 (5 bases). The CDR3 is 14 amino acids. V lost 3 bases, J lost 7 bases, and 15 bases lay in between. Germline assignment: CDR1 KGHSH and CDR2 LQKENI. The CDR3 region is CASSPALGATGYTF. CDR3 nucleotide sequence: TGTGCCAGCTCACCCGCGTTAGGGGCAACTGGCTACACCTTC.

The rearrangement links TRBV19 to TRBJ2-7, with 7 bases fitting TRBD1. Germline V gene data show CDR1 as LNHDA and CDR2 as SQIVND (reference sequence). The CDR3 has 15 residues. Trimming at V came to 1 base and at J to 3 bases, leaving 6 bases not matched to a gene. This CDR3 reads CASSIGQGRIYEQYF. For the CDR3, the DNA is TGTGCCAGTAGTATAGGACAGGGCAGAATCTACGAGCAGTACTTC.

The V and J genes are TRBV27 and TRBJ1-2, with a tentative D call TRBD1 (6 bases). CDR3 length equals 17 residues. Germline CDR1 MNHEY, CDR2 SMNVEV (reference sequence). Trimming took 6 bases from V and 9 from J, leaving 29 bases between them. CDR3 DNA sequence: TGTGCCAGCAGGCCATCGGGACAACCCAAGGGCCTTTATCGCTACACCTTC. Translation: CASRPSGQPKGLYRYTF.

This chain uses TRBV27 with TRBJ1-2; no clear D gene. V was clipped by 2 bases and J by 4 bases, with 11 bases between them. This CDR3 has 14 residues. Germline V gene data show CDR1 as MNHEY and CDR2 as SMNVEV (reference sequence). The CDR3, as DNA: TGTGCCAGCAGTTTAGGTCAGAACATCTATGGCTACACCTTC. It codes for CASSLGQNIYGYTF.

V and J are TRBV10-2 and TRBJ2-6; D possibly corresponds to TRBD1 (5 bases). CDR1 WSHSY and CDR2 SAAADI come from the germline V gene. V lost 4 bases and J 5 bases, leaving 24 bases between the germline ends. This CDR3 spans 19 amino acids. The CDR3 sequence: CASSGVDTSKQSRANVLTF. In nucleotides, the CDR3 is TGCGCCAGCAGTGGGGTGGACACTTCTAAACAAAGTCGGGCCAACGTCCTGACTTTC.

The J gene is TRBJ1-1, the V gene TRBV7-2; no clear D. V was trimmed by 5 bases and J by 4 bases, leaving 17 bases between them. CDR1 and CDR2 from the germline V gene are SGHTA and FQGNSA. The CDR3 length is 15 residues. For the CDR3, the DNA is TGTGCCAGCAGCCCAGGTCCTCCATCGAGCACTGAAGCTTTCTTT. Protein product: CASSPGPPSSTEAFF.

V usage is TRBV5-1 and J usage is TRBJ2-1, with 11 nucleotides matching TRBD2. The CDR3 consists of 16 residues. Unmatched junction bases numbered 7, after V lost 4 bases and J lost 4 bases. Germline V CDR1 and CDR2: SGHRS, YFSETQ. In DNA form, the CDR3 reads TGCGCCAGCAGCACCAGAACTAGCGGGAGATACAATGAGCAGTTCTTC. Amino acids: CASSTRTSGRYNEQFF.

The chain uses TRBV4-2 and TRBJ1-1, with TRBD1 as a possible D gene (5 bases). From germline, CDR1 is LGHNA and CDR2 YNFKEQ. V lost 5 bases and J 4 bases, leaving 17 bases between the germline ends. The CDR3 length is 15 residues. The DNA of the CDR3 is TGTGCCAGCAGCTTCTTTTGGGGGGAGAGCACTGAAGCTTTCTTT. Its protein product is CASSFFWGESTEAFF.

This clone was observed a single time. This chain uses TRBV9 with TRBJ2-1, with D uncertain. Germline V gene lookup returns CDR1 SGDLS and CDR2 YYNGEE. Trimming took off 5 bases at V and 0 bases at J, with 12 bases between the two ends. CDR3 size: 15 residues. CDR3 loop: CASSKTDSSYNEQFF. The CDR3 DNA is TGTGCCAGCAGTAAAACAGATAGCTCCTACAATGAGCAGTTCTTC.

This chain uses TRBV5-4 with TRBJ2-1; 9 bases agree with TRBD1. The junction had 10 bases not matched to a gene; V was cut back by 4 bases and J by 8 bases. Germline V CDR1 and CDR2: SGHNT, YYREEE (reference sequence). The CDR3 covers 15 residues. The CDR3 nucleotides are TGTGCCAGCAGCCGACCCGGGACAGGGTACGATGAGCAGTTCTTC. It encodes CASSRPGTGYDEQFF.

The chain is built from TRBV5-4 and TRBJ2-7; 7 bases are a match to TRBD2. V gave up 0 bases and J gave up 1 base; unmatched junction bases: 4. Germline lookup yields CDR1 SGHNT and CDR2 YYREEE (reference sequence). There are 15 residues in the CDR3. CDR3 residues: CASSLGLGGSYEQYF. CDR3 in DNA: TGTGCCAGCAGCTTGGGCCTCGGGGGGTCCTACGAGCAGTACTTC.

This chain's CDR3 is CASSPSGGLYNEQFF. The CDR3 DNA is TGTGCCAGCAGCCCTAGCGGGGGGCTGTACAATGAGCAGTTCTTC. The chain recombines TRBV7-7 with TRBJ2-1, with TRBD2 identical over 11 bases. CDR1 is SSHAT and CDR2 is FNYEAQ in the germline V gene (reference sequence). The CDR3 has 15 residues. Germline trimming cut 5 bases from V and 4 bases from J; bases unmatched to any gene: 4.

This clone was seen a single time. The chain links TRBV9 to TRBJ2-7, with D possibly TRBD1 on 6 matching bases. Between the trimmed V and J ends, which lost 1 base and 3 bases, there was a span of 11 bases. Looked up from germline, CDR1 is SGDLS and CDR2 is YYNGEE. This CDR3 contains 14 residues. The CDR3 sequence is CASSVTGMNYEQYF. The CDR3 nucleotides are TGTGCCAGCAGCGTAACAGGGATGAACTACGAGCAGTACTTC.